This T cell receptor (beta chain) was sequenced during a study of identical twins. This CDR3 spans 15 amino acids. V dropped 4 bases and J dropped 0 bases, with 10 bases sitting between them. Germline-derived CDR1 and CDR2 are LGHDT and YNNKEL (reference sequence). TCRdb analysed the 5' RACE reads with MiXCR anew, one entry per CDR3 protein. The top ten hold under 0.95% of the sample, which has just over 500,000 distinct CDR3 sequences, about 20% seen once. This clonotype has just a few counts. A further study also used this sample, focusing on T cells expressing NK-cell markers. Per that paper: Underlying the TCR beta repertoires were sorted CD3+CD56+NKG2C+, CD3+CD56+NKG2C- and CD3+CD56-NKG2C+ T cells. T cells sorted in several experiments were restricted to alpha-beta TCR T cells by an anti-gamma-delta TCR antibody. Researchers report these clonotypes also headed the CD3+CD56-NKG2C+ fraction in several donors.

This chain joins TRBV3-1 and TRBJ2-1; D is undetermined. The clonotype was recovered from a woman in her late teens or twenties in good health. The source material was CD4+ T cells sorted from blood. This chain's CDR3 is CASSPVTSSYNEQFF. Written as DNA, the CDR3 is TGTGCCAGCAGCCCCGTCACCAGCTCCTACAATGAGCAGTTCTTC.